This T cell receptor (beta chain) came from a study of post-analysis software for immune sequencing data. Background on the study: Relapsing-remitting, secondary progressive and progressive-relapsing forms made up the multiple sclerosis disease courses. Whole-study results and caveats: Controls had lower frequencies than patients of about 5 TRBV segments, which included TRBV5-6, TRBV5-1 and TRBV20-1.

Each TCR beta cDNA library carried unique molecular identifiers. TCRdb itself ran the PCR reads through MiXCR, one entry per CDR3 protein. The sample lists around 710,000 distinct CDR3 sequences; 35% to 55% were seen once. Turning to this clonotype: Its target is not known.

The V gene's germline CDR1 is MNHNS and CDR2 SASEGT. V lost 6 bases, J lost 0 bases, and 15 bases lay in between. CDR3 size: 16 residues. What was sequenced was blood. The receptor's source is a girl aged 5-17 years with multiple sclerosis. J is TRBJ1-5 and V is TRBV6-1, with D possibly matching TRBD1 (6 bases). CDR3 bases: TGTGCCAGCAGCGAAACAGGGTTGGGTAGCAATCAGCCCCAGCATTTT. Translated: CASSETGLGSNQPQHF.